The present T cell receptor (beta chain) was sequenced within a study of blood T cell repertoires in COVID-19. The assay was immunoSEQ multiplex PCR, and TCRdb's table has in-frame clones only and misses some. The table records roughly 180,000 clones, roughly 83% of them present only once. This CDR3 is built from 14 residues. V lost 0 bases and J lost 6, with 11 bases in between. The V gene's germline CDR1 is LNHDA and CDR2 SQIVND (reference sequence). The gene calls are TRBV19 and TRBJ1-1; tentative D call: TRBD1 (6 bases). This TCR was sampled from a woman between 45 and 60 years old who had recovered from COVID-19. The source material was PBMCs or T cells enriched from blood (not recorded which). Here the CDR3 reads CASSIDGRGAEAFF. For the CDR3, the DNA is TGTGCCAGTAGTATAGACGGCAGGGGAGCTGAAGCTTTCTTT.